A selection of T cell receptor beta chains follows, all from one sample in a study of neurological immune-mediated disorders. TCRdb re-called the 5' RACE reads with MiXCR, one entry per CDR3 protein. The sample has roughly 60,000 distinct CDR3 sequences, over 10% seen once. The sample consisted of PBMCs. All receptors come from a man aged 55 to 70 in good health. Both conserved end residues are part of each CDR3. The order of the fields is clone size, J gene, D gene, V gene, CDR3 DNA, CDR3 protein. D genes are given only for firm matches. The size of a clone is reported for some rows only, either as once, few or many, or as a class for expanded clones.

abundance: many
j_gene: TRBJ1-2
d_gene: TRBD1
v_gene: TRBV27
CDR3nt: TGTGCCAGCAGTCCTCACAGGGGAGCAGGTCTAGGCTATGGCTACACCTTC
CDR3aa: CASSPHRGAGLGYGYTF

abundance: many
j_gene: TRBJ2-3
d_gene: TRBD2
v_gene: TRBV29-1
CDR3nt: TGCAGCGTTGAAGACCGAGCCGGGACTAGCGGGGGCCGTATCACAGATACGCAGTATTTT
CDR3aa: CSVEDRAGTSGGRITDTQYF

abundance: many
j_gene: TRBJ1-5
d_gene: TRBD1
v_gene: TRBV24-1
CDR3nt: TGTGCCGCCGCCGGACAGGGCGATCAGCCCCAGCATTTT
CDR3aa: CAAAGQGDQPQHF

abundance: few
j_gene: TRBJ1-2
d_gene: TRBD1
v_gene: TRBV18
CDR3nt: TGTGCCAGCTCACAAGACAGGGCGTATGGCTACACCTTC
CDR3aa: CASSQDRAYGYTF

abundance: many
j_gene: TRBJ2-7
d_gene: .
v_gene: TRBV7-9
CDR3nt: TGTGCCAGCAGCTCTAGCCCGCGGGACTACGAGCAGTACTTC
CDR3aa: CASSSSPRDYEQYF

abundance: many
j_gene: TRBJ2-7
d_gene: TRBD2
v_gene: TRBV2
CDR3nt: TGTGCCAGCAGCGCCCGGGAGCGGGGGGTACCATCTCAGATCTACGAGCAGTACTTC
CDR3aa: CASSARERGVPSQIYEQYF

abundance: many
j_gene: TRBJ1-1
d_gene: .
v_gene: TRBV18
CDR3nt: TGTGCCAGCTCACCACTCCGACAGAACACTGAAGCTTTCTTT
CDR3aa: CASSPLRQNTEAFF

abundance: many
j_gene: TRBJ1-2
d_gene: .
v_gene: TRBV6-6
CDR3nt: TGTGCCAGCAGTTACTCCCAATTTGATGAGGGCGCCGGCTACACCTTC
CDR3aa: CASSYSQFDEGAGYTF

abundance: many
j_gene: TRBJ2-7
d_gene: .
v_gene: TRBV6-5
CDR3nt: TGTGCCAGCAGTTCCCCCCGGGACGGACTCTCCTACGAGCAGTACTTC
CDR3aa: CASSSPRDGLSYEQYF

abundance: many
j_gene: TRBJ1-6
d_gene: .
v_gene: TRBV4-3
CDR3nt: TGCGCCAGCAGCCAAGATTGGGGAAGAGGTTCACCCCTCCACTTT
CDR3aa: CASSQDWGRGSPLHF

abundance: many
j_gene: TRBJ1-4
d_gene: .
v_gene: TRBV20-1
CDR3nt: TGCAGTGCTAGAGTCCCTCTAAATGAAAAACTGTTTTTT
CDR3aa: CSARVPLNEKLFF

abundance: medium-sized
j_gene: TRBJ1-2
d_gene: TRBD1
v_gene: TRBV24-1
CDR3nt: TGTGCCACCAGTGACGGACAGGGGAGTGGCTACACCTTC
CDR3aa: CATSDGQGSGYTF

abundance: many
j_gene: TRBJ2-7
d_gene: .
v_gene: TRBV20-1
CDR3nt: TGCAGTGCTAGAGATATTAGTGGGGTTCGGGCCTACGAGCAGTACTTC
CDR3aa: CSARDISGVRAYEQYF

abundance: many
j_gene: TRBJ2-5
d_gene: .
v_gene: TRBV5-1
CDR3nt: TGCGCCAGCAGCTTGGCCGGGGGGCTGGAGACCCAGTACTTC
CDR3aa: CASSLAGGLETQYF

abundance: many
j_gene: TRBJ2-5
d_gene: TRBD1
v_gene: TRBV7-9
CDR3nt: TGTGCCAGCAGCCAGAAGGGACAGGGGAAAGAGACCCAGTACTTC
CDR3aa: CASSQKGQGKETQYF

abundance: many
j_gene: TRBJ1-3
d_gene: .
v_gene: TRBV29-1
CDR3nt: TGCAGCGCCACACCGTCTGACTCTGGAAACACCATATATTTT
CDR3aa: CSATPSDSGNTIYF

abundance: many
j_gene: TRBJ2-7
d_gene: .
v_gene: TRBV5-1
CDR3nt: TGCGCCAGCAGCTTTGATGAGGGTGGGATCTACGAGCAGTACTTC
CDR3aa: CASSFDEGGIYEQYF

abundance: many
j_gene: TRBJ2-3
d_gene: TRBD2
v_gene: TRBV3-1
CDR3nt: TGTGCCAGCAGCCAAGACCGAGCGGGGGTGGGAGATACGCAGTATTTT
CDR3aa: CASSQDRAGVGDTQYF

abundance: many
j_gene: TRBJ1-1
d_gene: .
v_gene: TRBV28
CDR3nt: TGTGCCAGCTTCTCCCGGACAGATCCACCTGAAGCTTTCTTT
CDR3aa: CASFSRTDPPEAFF

abundance: many
j_gene: TRBJ1-3
d_gene: .
v_gene: TRBV4-3
CDR3nt: TGCGCCAGCAGCCAAGGACCGATGTCTACTGGAAACACCATATATTTT
CDR3aa: CASSQGPMSTGNTIYF

abundance: many
j_gene: TRBJ2-1
d_gene: TRBD1
v_gene: TRBV4-2
CDR3nt: TGTGCCAGCAGCCAAGAAGACAGGGGCGATGAGCAGTTCTTC
CDR3aa: CASSQEDRGDEQFF

abundance: many
j_gene: TRBJ2-1
d_gene: TRBD2
v_gene: TRBV6-5
CDR3nt: TGTGCCAGCAGTCGACTAGCGGGGGCCTACAATGAGCAGTTCTTC
CDR3aa: CASSRLAGAYNEQFF

abundance: .
j_gene: TRBJ2-2
d_gene: TRBD2
v_gene: TRBV20-1
CDR3nt: TGCAGTGCTAACGAAGTACTAGCGGGTCCGAACACCGGGGAGCTTTTTTTT
CDR3aa: CSANEVLAGPNTGELFF

abundance: many
j_gene: TRBJ1-5
d_gene: .
v_gene: TRBV7-2
CDR3nt: TGTGCCAGCAGCCCAGGGTCCCCATCGGGGCAGCCCCAGCATTTT
CDR3aa: CASSPGSPSGQPQHF

abundance: .
j_gene: TRBJ2-4
d_gene: .
v_gene: TRBV20-1
CDR3nt: TGCAGTGCTAGAGATGGCGCAGGCCTTCCACTAGCCAAAAACATTCAGTACTTC
CDR3aa: CSARDGAGLPLAKNIQYF

abundance: many
j_gene: TRBJ2-1
d_gene: TRBD2
v_gene: TRBV7-9
CDR3nt: TGTGCCAGCAGCCTGGGACTAGCGGGGGCCCAGCAGTTCTTC
CDR3aa: CASSLGLAGAQQFF

abundance: .
j_gene: TRBJ1-4
d_gene: .
v_gene: TRBV7-2
CDR3nt: TGTGCCAGCAGCTTATCTGGTTGGAGTGAAAAACTGTTTTTT
CDR3aa: CASSLSGWSEKLFF

abundance: many
j_gene: TRBJ1-5
d_gene: .
v_gene: TRBV29-1
CDR3nt: TGCAGCGTTGGAGGGGACAATCAGCCCCAGCATTTT
CDR3aa: CSVGGDNQPQHF

abundance: many
j_gene: TRBJ2-1
d_gene: TRBD1
v_gene: TRBV10-3
CDR3nt: TGTGCCATCGAGGGACAGGGAAACAATGAGCAGTTCTTC
CDR3aa: CAIEGQGNNEQFF

abundance: many
j_gene: TRBJ2-6
d_gene: TRBD1
v_gene: TRBV10-3
CDR3nt: TGTGCCATCAGAGCCGGGACAGGGGACTCTGGGGCCAACGTCCTGACTTTC
CDR3aa: CAIRAGTGDSGANVLTF

abundance: many
j_gene: TRBJ1-3
d_gene: .
v_gene: TRBV5-1
CDR3nt: TGCGCCAGCAGCTTGGCCGGGAGCTCTGGAAACACCATATATTTT
CDR3aa: CASSLAGSSGNTIYF

abundance: many
j_gene: TRBJ2-5
d_gene: TRBD2
v_gene: TRBV20-1
CDR3nt: TGCAGTGCTAGGAGGTCTCGGGGGGGCCCAGAGACCCAGTACTTC
CDR3aa: CSARRSRGGPETQYF

abundance: many
j_gene: TRBJ2-7
d_gene: TRBD2
v_gene: TRBV7-6
CDR3nt: TGTGCCAGCAGCTCCCTACCCTGGCCGGCAGGGAGGGACTACGAGCAGTACTTC
CDR3aa: CASSSLPWPAGRDYEQYF

abundance: many
j_gene: TRBJ2-3
d_gene: TRBD1
v_gene: TRBV5-1
CDR3nt: TGCGCCAGCAGCTTAGGGGGCATGACAGATACGCAGTATTTT
CDR3aa: CASSLGGMTDTQYF

abundance: many
j_gene: TRBJ2-1
d_gene: .
v_gene: TRBV2
CDR3nt: TGTGCCAGCAGTGAAAGGCGGGAGCAGTTCTTC
CDR3aa: CASSERREQFF

abundance: many
j_gene: TRBJ2-5
d_gene: TRBD1
v_gene: TRBV29-1
CDR3nt: TGCAGCGGGGGGGACAGGCAAGAGACCCAGTACTTC
CDR3aa: CSGGDRQETQYF

abundance: many
j_gene: TRBJ2-1
d_gene: .
v_gene: TRBV5-1
CDR3nt: TGCGCCAGCAGCTTGACGACGGGCGAAAGTGAGCAGTTCTTC
CDR3aa: CASSLTTGESEQFF

abundance: many
j_gene: TRBJ2-7
d_gene: TRBD2
v_gene: TRBV7-9
CDR3nt: TGTGCCAGCGGGAGGGCAGGGTCAAACTACGAGCAGTACTTC
CDR3aa: CASGRAGSNYEQYF

abundance: many
j_gene: TRBJ2-1
d_gene: TRBD2
v_gene: TRBV3-1
CDR3nt: TGTGCCAGCAGCCAAGATCTGGTAGCGGGGGGCCTGGCCAGTGAGCAGTTCTTC
CDR3aa: CASSQDLVAGGLASEQFF

abundance: many
j_gene: TRBJ2-1
d_gene: TRBD2
v_gene: TRBV12-3/TRBV12-4
CDR3nt: TGTGCCAGCAGCCCGCAAGCGGGGGAATACAATGAGCAGTTCTTC
CDR3aa: CASSPQAGEYNEQFF

abundance: many
j_gene: TRBJ1-1
d_gene: TRBD1
v_gene: TRBV5-1
CDR3nt: TGCGCCAGCAGCAGAGGACAGGGGGCCGCCAAGAACACTGAAGCTTTCTTT
CDR3aa: CASSRGQGAAKNTEAFF

abundance: many
j_gene: TRBJ1-5
d_gene: .
v_gene: TRBV12-3/TRBV12-4
CDR3nt: TGTGCCAGCAGCTACTTTGGTGGGCCCATTCATTTT
CDR3aa: CASSYFGGPIHF

abundance: many
j_gene: TRBJ2-1
d_gene: .
v_gene: TRBV14
CDR3nt: TGTGCCAGCAGCCAATATTCCAGCGGGCCCCAGTTCTTC
CDR3aa: CASSQYSSGPQFF

abundance: many
j_gene: TRBJ2-2
d_gene: .
v_gene: TRBV11-2
CDR3nt: TGTGCCAGCAGCTCCCAATTTGGCCGTGGGGCCGGGGAGCTGTTTTTT
CDR3aa: CASSSQFGRGAGELFF

abundance: many
j_gene: TRBJ2-7
d_gene: .
v_gene: TRBV20-1
CDR3nt: TGCAGTGCTAGAACAATCCAGGGGGGCCTCTCCTACGAGCAGTACTTC
CDR3aa: CSARTIQGGLSYEQYF

abundance: .
j_gene: TRBJ1-2
d_gene: .
v_gene: TRBV12-3/TRBV12-4
CDR3nt: TGTGCCAGCGGTGAATATGGCTACACCTTC
CDR3aa: CASGEYGYTF

abundance: few
j_gene: TRBJ1-2
d_gene: TRBD1
v_gene: TRBV10-3
CDR3nt: TGTGCCATCAGTGAGACTACGGGACAGGGGAATGGCTACACCTTC
CDR3aa: CAISETTGQGNGYTF